This TCR beta chain appears in the sequencing data of a study of vaccination effects on CD4 cells after COVID-19. Study as a whole: Post-vaccine draws lagged the second dose by a median of 72 days.

Trimming pared 4 bases from V and 1 base from J, leaving 14 bases between. This CDR3 comprises 15 residues. The germline gives CDR1 SGHDN, CDR2 FVKESK. Whole-study findings and limits: Convalescent patients were scarce, and early post-infection timepoints were absent. There was marked clonal contraction among infection- and vaccine-induced clones late after vaccination.

Profiling relied on immunoSEQ multiplex PCR, and the TCRdb table lists in-frame clones only, not all of them. Among over 25,000 clones listed, roughly four fifths were seen once. After expansion with viral peptide pools in the ViraFEST assay, antigen-specific CD4+ T cells were sequenced. The culture ran for 10 days, and then CD4+ T cells were isolated. As their vaccination, participants received two doses of either BNT162b2 or mRNA-1273. After around 2.2 million PBMC were placed in each well, they were cultured with approximately 10 IU/ml IL-2 and approximately 10 ug/ml peptides. With respect to this clone: Its antigen is not identified.

Specimen: CD4+ T cells from PBMCs cultured with HCoV-229E spike peptides, collected after COVID-19 vaccination. The rearrangement links TRBV14 to TRBJ2-7; D is ambiguous. The TCR comes from a human donor who received a COVID-19 vaccine. For the CDR3, the DNA is TGTGCCAGCAGCCGAGCCGGAAAGGAGTCCTACGAGCAGTACTTC. Translated, it gives CASSRAGKESYEQYF. Variable domain in full (rest from reference TRBV14 and TRBJ2-7): EAGVTQFPSHSVIEKGQTVTLRCDPISGHDNLYWYRRVMGKEIKFLLHFVKESKQDESGMPNNRFLAERTGGTYSTLKVQPAELEDSGVYFCASSRAGKESYEQYFGPGTRLTVT.